The 2 T cell receptor beta chains given below trace back to one sample, sequenced in a study of regulatory T cells in long-lasting Graves disease. Both iRepertoire HTBI primers and Arm-PCR of CDR3 regions were used to build the TCR beta libraries. TCRdb redid the calling of the multiplex PCR reads with MiXCR, one entry per CDR3 protein. Among some 440,000 distinct CDR3 sequences listed, 20% to 25% were seen once. The time point denotes: persistent/refractory GD, antithyroid drugs over 5 years with positive TRAb. PBMCs were the source of the RNA used for TCR sequencing. Sequences were derived from peripheral blood mononuclear cells (PBMCs), sampled when the disease was refractory, from a patient treated with antithyroid drugs. The receptors were gathered from a female donor with Graves disease.

In its sample, this clonotype was seen many times. The J gene is TRBJ2-7, the V gene TRBV5-1, with 9 bases matching TRBD1. There are 14 residues in the CDR3. Trimming at V came to 4 bases and at J to 3 bases, leaving 5 bases not matched to a gene. Looked up from germline, CDR1 is SGHRS and CDR2 is YFSETQ. CDR3 nucleotide sequence: TGCGCCAGCAGCCTTACGACAGGGGGCTACGAGCAGTACTTC. Translating it yields CASSLTTGGYEQYF.

This clonotype came up many times. This chain connects TRBV5-1 to TRBJ2-7, with 8 bases lining up with TRBD1. J gave up 6 bases and V 3 bases, and 8 bases lay outside the gene matches. CDR1 and CDR2 (germline): SGHRS, YFSETQ. The CDR3 covers 14 residues. The CDR3, as DNA: TGCGCCAGCAGCTATTACACCGGACAGGGCGAGCAGTACTTC. It translates to CASSYYTGQGEQYF.